The subject of this entry is one T cell receptor beta chain. The sample belongs to a study of PD-L1 blockade in urothelial cancer. Time point indicated: peripheral blood 6 weeks after treatment start. Assay used: immunoSEQ multiplex PCR; TCRdb lists only in-frame clones, some missing. The sample consists of around 87,000 clones, approximately 87% of them appearing once. The sequence came from a man aged 70 or older with urothelial cancer. The source was PBMCs, collected around atezolizumab (anti-PD-L1) treatment.

The CDR3 DNA is TGTGCCTGGAGTGTCTTCGGGGTAGCGGGAGTGGAGACCCAGTACTTC. Translated, it gives CAWSVFGVAGVETQYF. The V gene is TRBV30, the J gene TRBJ2-5; 9 nucleotides align to TRBD2. Looked up from germline, CDR1 is GTSNPN and CDR2 is SVGIG (reference sequence). The junction had 10 bases not matched to a gene; V was cut back by 0 bases and J by 5 bases. The CDR3 is 16 amino acids.